The sample holds many counts of the clone carrying this TCR beta chain. The CDR3 length is 16 residues. Germline V lookup: CDR1 SEHNR, CDR2 FQNEAQ (reference sequence). V was pared by 3 bases and J by 6 bases, with 15 bases between. RNA transcripts were the source from which TCR beta CDR3 regions were amplified. The workflow started with a first-round RT-PCR run with HTBI primers and then moved on to a second-round multiplex PCR. TCRdb processed the multiplex PCR reads anew with MiXCR; each CDR3 protein has one entry. This table has 740,000 or so distinct CDR3 sequences, roughly 41% appearing once. The sample is drawn from a study of Graves' ophthalmopathy and Graves' hyperthyroidism.

The sample was peripheral blood. V is TRBV7-9 and J is TRBJ1-6; D not certain. The clonotype was recovered from an adult man with Graves' ophthalmopathy. The CDR3 sequence: CASSFRPGTSNSPLHF. CDR3 nucleotide sequence: TGTGCCAGCAGCTTCAGGCCGGGAACCTCTAATTCACCCCTCCACTTT.